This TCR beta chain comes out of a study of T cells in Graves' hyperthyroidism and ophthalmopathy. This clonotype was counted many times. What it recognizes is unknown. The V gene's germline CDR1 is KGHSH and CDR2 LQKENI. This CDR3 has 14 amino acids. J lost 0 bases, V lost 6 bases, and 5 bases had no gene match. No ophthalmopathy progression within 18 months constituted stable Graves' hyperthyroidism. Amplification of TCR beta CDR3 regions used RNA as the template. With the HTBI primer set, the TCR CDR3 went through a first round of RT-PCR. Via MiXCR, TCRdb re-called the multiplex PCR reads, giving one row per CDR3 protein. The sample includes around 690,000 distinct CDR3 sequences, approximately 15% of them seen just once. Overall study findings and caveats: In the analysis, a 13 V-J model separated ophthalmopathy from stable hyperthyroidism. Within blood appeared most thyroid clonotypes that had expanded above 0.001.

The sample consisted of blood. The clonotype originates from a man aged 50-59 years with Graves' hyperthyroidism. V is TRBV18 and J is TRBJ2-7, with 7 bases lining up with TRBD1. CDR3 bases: TGTGCCAGCTCCGGGACAGACAGCTCCTACGAGCAGTACTTC. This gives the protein CASSGTDSSYEQYF.